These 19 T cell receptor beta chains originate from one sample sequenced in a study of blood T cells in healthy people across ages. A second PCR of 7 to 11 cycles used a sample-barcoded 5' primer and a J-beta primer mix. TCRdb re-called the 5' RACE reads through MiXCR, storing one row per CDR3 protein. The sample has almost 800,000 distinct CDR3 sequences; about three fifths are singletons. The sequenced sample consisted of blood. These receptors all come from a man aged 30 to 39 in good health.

DNA of the CDR3: TGTGCCAGCAGTCGTAGCGGGGGGATAACAGATACGCAGTATTTT. As protein: CASSRSGGITDTQYF. V gene TRBV6-5 combines with J gene TRBJ2-3, with 10 nucleotides matching TRBD2. Looked up from germline, CDR1 is MNHEY and CDR2 is SVGAGI. The CDR3 is made up of 15 amino acids. V dropped 5 bases and J dropped 3; count of bases not matched to a gene: 5.

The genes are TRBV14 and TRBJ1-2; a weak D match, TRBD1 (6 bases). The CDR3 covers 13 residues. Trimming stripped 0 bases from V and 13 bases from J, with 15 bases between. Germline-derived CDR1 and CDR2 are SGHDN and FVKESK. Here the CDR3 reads CASSQEVWEGGTF. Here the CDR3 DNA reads TGTGCCAGCAGCCAAGAAGTTTGGGAAGGGGGCACCTTC.

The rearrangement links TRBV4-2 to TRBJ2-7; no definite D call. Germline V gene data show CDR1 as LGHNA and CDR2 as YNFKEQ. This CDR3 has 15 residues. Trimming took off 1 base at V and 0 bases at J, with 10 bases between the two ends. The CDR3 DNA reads TGTGCCAGCAGCCAAGCCGCAGATTACTCCTACGAGCAGTACTTC. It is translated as CASSQAADYSYEQYF.

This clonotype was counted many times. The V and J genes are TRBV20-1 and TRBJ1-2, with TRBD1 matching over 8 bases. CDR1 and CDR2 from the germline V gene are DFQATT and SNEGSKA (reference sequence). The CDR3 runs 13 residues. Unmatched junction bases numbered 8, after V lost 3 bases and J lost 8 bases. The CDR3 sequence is CSAREGQGRGYTF. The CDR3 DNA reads TGCAGTGCTAGGGAAGGACAGGGAAGGGGCTACACCTTC.

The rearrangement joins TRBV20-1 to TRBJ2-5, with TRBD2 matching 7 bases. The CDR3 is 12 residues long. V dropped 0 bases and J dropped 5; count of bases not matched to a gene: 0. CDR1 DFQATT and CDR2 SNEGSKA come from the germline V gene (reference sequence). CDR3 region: CSARELAETQYF. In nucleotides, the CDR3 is TGCAGTGCTAGAGAACTAGCGGAGACCCAGTACTTC.

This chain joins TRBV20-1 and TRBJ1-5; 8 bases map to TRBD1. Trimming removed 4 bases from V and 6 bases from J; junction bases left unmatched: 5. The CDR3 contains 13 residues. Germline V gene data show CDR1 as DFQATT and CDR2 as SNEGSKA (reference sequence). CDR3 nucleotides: TGCAGTGCTAAGACAGGGGTGGGTCAGCCCCAGCATTTT. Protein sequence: CSAKTGVGQPQHF.

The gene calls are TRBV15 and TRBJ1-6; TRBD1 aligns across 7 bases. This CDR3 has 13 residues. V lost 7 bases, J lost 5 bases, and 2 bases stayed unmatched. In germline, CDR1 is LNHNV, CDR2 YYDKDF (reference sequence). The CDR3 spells CATKTGNNSPLHF. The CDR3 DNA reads TGTGCCACCAAGACAGGGAATAATTCACCCCTCCACTTT.

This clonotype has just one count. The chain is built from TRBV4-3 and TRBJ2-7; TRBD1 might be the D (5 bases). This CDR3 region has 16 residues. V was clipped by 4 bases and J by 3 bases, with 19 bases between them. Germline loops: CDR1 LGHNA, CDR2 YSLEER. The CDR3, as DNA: TGCGCCAGCAGCCCAGGGCCCACGGACGGTTACTACGAGCAGTACTTC. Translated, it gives CASSPGPTDGYYEQYF.

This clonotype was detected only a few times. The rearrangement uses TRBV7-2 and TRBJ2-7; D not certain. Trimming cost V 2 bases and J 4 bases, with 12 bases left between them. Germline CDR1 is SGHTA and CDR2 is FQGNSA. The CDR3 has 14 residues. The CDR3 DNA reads TGTGCCAGCAGCTTACGGGCCGTTCAGTACGAGCAGTACTTC. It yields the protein CASSLRAVQYEQYF.

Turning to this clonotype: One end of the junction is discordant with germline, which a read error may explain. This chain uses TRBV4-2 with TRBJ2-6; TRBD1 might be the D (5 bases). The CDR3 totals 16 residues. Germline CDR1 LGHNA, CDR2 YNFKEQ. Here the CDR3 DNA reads TGTGCCAGCAGCCAAGATTCAGGCTCTGGGGCCAACGCCCTGACTTTC. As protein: CASSQDSGSGANALTF.

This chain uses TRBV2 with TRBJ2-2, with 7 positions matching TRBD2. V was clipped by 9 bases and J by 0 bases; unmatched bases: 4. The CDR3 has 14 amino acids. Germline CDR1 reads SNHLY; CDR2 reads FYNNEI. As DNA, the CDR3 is TGTGCCAGTGATCGGGGGGCGAACACCGGGGAGCTGTTTTTT. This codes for CASDRGANTGELFF.

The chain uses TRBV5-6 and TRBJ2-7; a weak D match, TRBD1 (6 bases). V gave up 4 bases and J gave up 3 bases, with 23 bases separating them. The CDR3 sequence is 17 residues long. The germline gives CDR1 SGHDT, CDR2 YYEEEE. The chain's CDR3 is CASSRFIGQRGNYEQYF. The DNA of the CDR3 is TGTGCCAGCAGCCGATTTATTGGACAGAGGGGTAACTACGAGCAGTACTTC. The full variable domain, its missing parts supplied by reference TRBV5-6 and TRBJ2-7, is DAGVTQSPTHLIKTRGQQVTLRCSPKSGHDTVSWYQQALGQGPQFIFQYYEEEERQRGNFPDRFSGHQFPNYSSELNVNALLLGDSALYLCASSRFIGQRGNYEQYFGPGTRLTVT.

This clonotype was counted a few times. The CDR3 region has the DNA TGCAGCGCCGAGGGGGGGACTAGCGGGAGCCCCAGCTCCTACAATGAGCAGTTCTTC. This codes for CSAEGGTSGSPSSYNEQFF. This chain joins TRBV29-1 and TRBJ2-1, with 14 bases aligning to TRBD2. CDR1 SQVTM and CDR2 ANQGSEA come from the germline V gene. This CDR3 has 19 residues. The V segment lost 7 bases and the J segment 0 bases; nucleotides outside the gene matches: 14.

DNA of the CDR3: TGTGCCAGCCACGGTGACACCGGGGAGCTGTTTTTT. Amino acids: CASHGDTGELFF. The rearrangement joins TRBV12-3 or TRBV12-4 to TRBJ2-2; the D is unclear. The V gene lost 8 bases and the J gene lost 3 bases, with 7 bases spanning the gap. The CDR3 consists of 12 residues.

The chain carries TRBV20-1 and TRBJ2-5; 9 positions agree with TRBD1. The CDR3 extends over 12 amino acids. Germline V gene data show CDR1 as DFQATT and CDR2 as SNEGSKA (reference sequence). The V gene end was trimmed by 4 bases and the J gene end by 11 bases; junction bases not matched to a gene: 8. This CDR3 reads CSAIGTGSPQYF. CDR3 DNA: TGCAGTGCTATTGGGACAGGGTCCCCGCAGTACTTC.

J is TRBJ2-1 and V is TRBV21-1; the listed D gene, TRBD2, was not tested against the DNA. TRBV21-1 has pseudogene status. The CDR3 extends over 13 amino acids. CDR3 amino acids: CATPGLAFDEQFF. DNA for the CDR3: TGTGCGACCCCCGGACTAGCATTTGATGAGCAGTTCTTC.

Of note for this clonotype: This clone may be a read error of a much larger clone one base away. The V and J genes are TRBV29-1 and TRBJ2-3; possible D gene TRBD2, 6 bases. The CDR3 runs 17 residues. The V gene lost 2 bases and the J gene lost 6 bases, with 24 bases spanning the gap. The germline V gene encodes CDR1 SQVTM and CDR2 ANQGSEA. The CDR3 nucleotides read TGCAGCGTTGAATCTTTGGCCCTACGGGGGAATTTGGATACGCAGTATTTT. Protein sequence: CSVESLALRGNLDTQYF.

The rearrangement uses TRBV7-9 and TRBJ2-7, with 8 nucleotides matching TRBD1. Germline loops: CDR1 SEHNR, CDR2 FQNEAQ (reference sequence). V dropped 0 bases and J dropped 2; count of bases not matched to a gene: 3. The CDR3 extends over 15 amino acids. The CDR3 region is CASSLADREPYEQYF. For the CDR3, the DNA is TGTGCCAGCAGCTTAGCGGACAGGGAACCCTACGAGCAGTACTTC.

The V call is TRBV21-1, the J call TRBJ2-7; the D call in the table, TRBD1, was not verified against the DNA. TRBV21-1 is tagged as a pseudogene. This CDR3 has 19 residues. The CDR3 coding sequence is TGTGCCAGCAGCAAAAGGGGAATTGAGCTAGGGCGAGTGGCGAACGAGCAGTACTTC. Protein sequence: CASSKRGIELGRVANEQYF.